The present T cell receptor (beta chain) was sequenced within a study of blood T cell repertoires in COVID-19 (dated by TCRdb to 2020 to 2022). Broadly, across the study: Samples covering the acute and convalescent phases of COVID-19 were provided by collaborators in the United States, Italy and Spain. The repertoires were released in a freely available public database meant as a resource for research on the immune response to SARS-CoV-2. The material from the prospective study consisted of cDNA or gDNA derived from T cells, B-cell-depleted T cells, or PBMCs. The samples were drawn from two sources: the first 160 participants of the ongoing ImmuneRACE study, and 1,200 or so subjects contributed by 6 global collaborators. HLA class I and class II types, where available, came from metadata supplied by the sample provider rather than from assay-based typing. Sample metadata almost always included a de-identified subject ID, COVID-19 status, age in years and sex. Deeply sampled blood TCRbeta repertoires from subjects exposed to, actively infected with, or recovered from COVID-19 were included in the dataset. Overall study results and their limits: The quantity of clinical and demographic metadata differed by source and by participant and was supplied without curation.

A second Seattle source provided samples from volunteer blood donors who had recovered from COVID-19. The collaborating institutions used their own protocols to collect whole blood in K2EDTA tubes. Collaborator samples were shipped for TCRbeta analysis as frozen whole blood, isolated PBMCs, or DNA extracted from either sample type. The immunoSEQ Assay, a bias-controlled multiplex PCR, was used to amplify TCRbeta CDR3 regions from genomic DNA. The paper's data handling went like this. The number of nucleated cells in each sample was estimated from the amplification of reference gene primers within the assay. Sequence reads were collapsed and filtered to measure the absolute abundance of every unique TCRbeta CDR3 rearrangement. For each sample, productive Simpson clonality was calculated as the square root of Simpson's diversity index across productive rearrangements. In its TCRdb copy, this immuneACCESS table keeps in-frame sequences only and misses some clones. Where compared with another copy, unresolved V genes explain less than half of these, and the others have no known cause. The V and J calls and the clone size are those of that table, but D and trimming were determined from the DNA. The sample table holds roughly 200,000 clones, of which 87% were seen once. 10% to 15% of the sample belongs to the ten largest clones.

With regard to this clone: This clone's antigen is unknown. No much larger clone is present one base from it, and per-base qualities are unavailable.

Cut back by 3 bases and 5 bases, the V and J ends lie 4 bases apart. From the cysteine through the phenylalanine, the CDR3 covers 11 amino acids. The CDR3 DNA has 33 bases and is translated from base 1. From a lookup of the germline V gene, CDR1 and CDR2 are WSHSY and SAAADI. The receptor was derived from a woman aged 18-29 years who had recovered from COVID-19. The source material was peripheral blood. The chain couples TRBV10-2 to TRBJ1-1, with no confidently assigned D gene. The sequence in DNA is TGCGCCAGCAGTGAAGAGACTGAAGCTTTCTTT. It specifies CASSEETEAFF.